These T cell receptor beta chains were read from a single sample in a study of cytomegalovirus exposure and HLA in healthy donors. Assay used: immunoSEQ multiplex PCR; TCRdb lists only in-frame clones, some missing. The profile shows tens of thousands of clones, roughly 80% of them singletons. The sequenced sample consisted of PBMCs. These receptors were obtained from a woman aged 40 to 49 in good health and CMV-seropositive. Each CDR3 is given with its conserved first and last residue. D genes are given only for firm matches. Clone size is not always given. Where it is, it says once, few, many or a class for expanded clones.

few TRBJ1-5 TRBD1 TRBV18 CASSPGQGTQPQHF TGTGCCAGCTCACCCGGACAGGGGACTCAGCCCCAGCATTTT
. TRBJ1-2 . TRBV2 CASSAWVEDTF TGTGCCAGCAGTGCATGGGTGGAGGACACCTTC
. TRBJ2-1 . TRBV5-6 CASLQGAMQFF TGTGCCAGTCTCCAGGGCGCTATGCAGTTCTTC
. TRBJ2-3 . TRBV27 CASSALGASTDTQYF TGTGCCAGCAGTGCACTGGGGGCGAGCACAGATACGCAGTATTTT
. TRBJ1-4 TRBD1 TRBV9 CASSRAGTGNEKLFF TGTGCCAGCAGCAGAGCCGGGACAGGGAATGAAAAACTGTTTTTT
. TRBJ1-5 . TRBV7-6 CASSLAVTEYDRGNSNQPQHF TGTGCCAGCAGCTTAGCTGTAACAGAATACGATAGGGGGAATAGCAATCAGCCCCAGCATTTT
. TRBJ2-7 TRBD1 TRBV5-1 CASSKTGYKQYF TGCGCCAGCAGCAAGACAGGGTACAAGCAGTACTTC
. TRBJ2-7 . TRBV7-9 CASSPPTGEQYF TGTGCCAGCAGCCCACCGACTGGGGAGCAGTACTTC
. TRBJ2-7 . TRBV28 CASSFISYEQYF TGTGCCAGCAGTTTCATTTCCTACGAGCAGTACTTC
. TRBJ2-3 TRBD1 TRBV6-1 CASSDRQGPPDTQYF TGTGCCAGCAGTGACCGACAGGGGCCTCCAGATACGCAGTATTTT
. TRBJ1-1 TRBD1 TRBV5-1 CASSAGQGNGGPEAFF TGCGCCAGCAGCGCGGGACAGGGGAATGGGGGCCCTGAAGCTTTCTTT
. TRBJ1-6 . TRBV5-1 CASSELINSPLHF TGCGCCAGCTCTGAACTGATCAATTCACCCCTCCACTTT
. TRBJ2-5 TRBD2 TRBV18 CASSLGGVQETQYF TGTGCCAGCTCACTGGGGGGGGTCCAAGAGACCCAGTACTTC
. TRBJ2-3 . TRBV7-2 CASSSDISDTQYF TGTGCCAGCAGCTCAGACATCTCAGATACGCAGTATTTT
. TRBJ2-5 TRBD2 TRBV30 CAWKVAGGSETQYF TGTGCCTGGAAGGTAGCGGGAGGGAGTGAGACCCAGTACTTC
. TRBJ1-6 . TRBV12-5 CASGLVPTGSYNSPLHF TGTGCTAGTGGTTTGGTACCAACAGGTTCCTATAATTCACCCCTCCACTTT
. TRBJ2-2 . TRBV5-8 CASTPHRGTGELFF TGTGCCAGCACCCCCCACCGGGGGACCGGGGAGCTGTTTTTT
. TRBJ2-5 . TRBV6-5 CASSYREETQYF TGTGCCAGCAGTTACCGAGAAGAGACCCAGTACTTC
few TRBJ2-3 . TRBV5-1 CASSSLSTDTQYF TGCGCCAGCAGCTCCCTCTCCACAGATACGCAGTATTTT
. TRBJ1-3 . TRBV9 CASSVVSGGSSDTIYF TGTGCCAGCAGCGTAGTATCGGGGGGCTCGTCGGACACCATATATTTT
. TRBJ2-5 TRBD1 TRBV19 CASSHLYRGQETQYF TGTGCCAGTAGTCACCTATACAGGGGGCAAGAGACCCAGTACTTC
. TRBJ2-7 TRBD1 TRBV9 CASSAGQGTYEQYF TGTGCCAGCAGCGCTGGACAGGGGACCTACGAGCAGTACTTC
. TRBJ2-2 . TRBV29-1 CSVGEEGFSTGELFF TGCAGCGTTGGAGAAGAGGGTTTTAGCACCGGGGAGCTGTTTTTT
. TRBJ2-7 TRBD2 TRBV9 CASSVDRAGAGEQYF TGTGCCAGCAGCGTAGACCGAGCGGGAGCGGGAGAGCAGTACTTC
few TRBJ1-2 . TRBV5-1 CASSLAGVYGYTF TGCGCCAGCAGCTTGGCGGGTGTCTATGGCTACACCTTC
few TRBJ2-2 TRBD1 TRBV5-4 CASSRDRGKSGELFF TGTGCCAGCAGCAGGGACAGGGGGAAGTCCGGGGAGCTGTTTTTT
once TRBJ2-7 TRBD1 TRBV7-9 CASSSGQSSYEQYF TGTGCCAGCAGCTCGGGACAGAGCAGCTACGAGCAGTACTTC
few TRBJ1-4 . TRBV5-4 CASSFFPRQDGKLFF TGTGCCAGCAGCTTTTTTCCCAGGCAGGATGGAAAACTGTTTTTT
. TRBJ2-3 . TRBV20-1 CSPVLDTQYF TGCAGCCCCGTACTAGATACGCAGTATTTT
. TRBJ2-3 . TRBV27 CASSAPSGGGADTQYF TGTGCCAGCAGTGCCCCTAGCGGAGGGGGAGCAGATACGCAGTATTTT
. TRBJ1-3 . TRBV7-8 CASSLAEVSGNTIYF TGTGCCAGCAGCTTAGCGGAGGTATCTGGAAACACCATATATTTT
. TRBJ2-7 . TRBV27 CASSLIYRVVDEQYF TGTGCCAGCAGTTTAATATACAGGGTAGTCGACGAGCAGTACTTC
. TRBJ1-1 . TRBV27 CASSPNGNTEAFF TGTGCCAGCAGCCCAAACGGGAACACTGAAGCTTTCTTT
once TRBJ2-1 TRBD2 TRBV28 CASSRGTSGRSEQFF TGTGCCAGCAGTCGCGGGACTAGCGGTCGTAGTGAGCAGTTCTTC
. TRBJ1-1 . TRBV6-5 CASSPGGVGSEAFF TGTGCCAGCAGTCCGGGGGGGGTCGGGTCTGAAGCTTTCTTT
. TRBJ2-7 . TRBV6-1 CASSPPPGRGYEQYF TGTGCCAGCAGTCCCCCCCCCGGCAGGGGCTACGAGCAGTACTTC
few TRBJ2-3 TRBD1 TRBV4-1 CASSPVETGGYTDTQYF TGCGCCAGCAGCCCCGTTGAAACAGGGGGGTACACAGATACGCAGTATTTT
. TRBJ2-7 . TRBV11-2 CASSSSSYEQYF TGTGCCAGCAGCTCCTCTAGTTACGAGCAGTACTTC
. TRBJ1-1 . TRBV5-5 CASSLAGGNTEAFF TGTGCCAGCAGCTTGGCCGGAGGCAACACTGAAGCTTTCTTT
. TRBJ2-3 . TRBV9 CASSPGPTRVDTQYF TGTGCCAGCAGCCCCGGCCCAACTCGGGTCGATACGCAGTATTTT
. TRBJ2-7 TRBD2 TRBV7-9 CASSLRGSGAFEQYF TGTGCCAGCAGCTTACGAGGTAGCGGGGCGTTCGAGCAGTACTTC
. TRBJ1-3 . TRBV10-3 CAIRDTSSGNTIYF TGTGCCATCAGAGACACTAGCTCTGGAAACACCATATATTTT
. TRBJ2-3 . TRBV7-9 CASSSQALRTDTQYF TGTGCCAGCAGCTCCCAGGCCCTTCGGACAGATACGCAGTATTTT
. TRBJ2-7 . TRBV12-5 CASGFNSYEQYF TGTGCTAGTGGTTTCAACTCCTACGAGCAGTACTTC
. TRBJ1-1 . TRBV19 CASSMAPAEAFF TGTGCCAGTAGTATGGCCCCCGCTGAAGCTTTCTTT
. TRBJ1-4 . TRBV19 CASSMVFREGEKLFF TGTGCCAGTAGTATGGTGTTTAGGGAGGGTGAAAAACTGTTTTTT
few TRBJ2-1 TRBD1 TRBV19 CASSIAVGTGAYNEQFF TGTGCCAGTAGTATAGCCGTCGGGACAGGTGCCTACAATGAGCAGTTCTTC
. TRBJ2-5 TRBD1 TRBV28 CASSTGAQETQYF TGTGCCAGCAGCACAGGGGCCCAAGAGACCCAGTACTTC
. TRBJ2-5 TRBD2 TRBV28 CASSVGREWQETQYF TGTGCCAGCAGCGTCGGGCGGGAGTGGCAAGAGACCCAGTACTTC
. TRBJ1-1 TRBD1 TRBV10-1 CASGGQMNTEAFF TGCGCCAGCGGGGGACAGATGAACACTGAAGCTTTCTTT
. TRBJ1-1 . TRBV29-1 CSVDEAMNTEAFF TGCAGCGTTGATGAGGCTATGAACACTGAAGCTTTCTTT
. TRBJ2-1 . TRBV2 CASRGIYNEQFF TGTGCCAGCCGGGGGATTTACAATGAGCAGTTCTTC
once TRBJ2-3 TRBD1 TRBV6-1 CATRTGSTDTQYF TGTGCCACCAGGACAGGTTCAACAGATACGCAGTATTTT
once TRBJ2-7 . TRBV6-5 CASSKDRALLYEQYF TGTGCCAGCAGTAAAGACAGAGCCCTCCTTTACGAGCAGTACTTC
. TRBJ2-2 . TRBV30 CAWSKTVGSGELFF TGTGCCTGGAGTAAGACAGTCGGATCCGGGGAGCTGTTTTTT
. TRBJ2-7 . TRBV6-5 CASSYSTQGSYEQYF TGTGCCAGCAGTTACTCGACCCAGGGGTCATACGAGCAGTACTTC
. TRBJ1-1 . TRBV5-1 CASSFDRITEAFF TGCGCCAGCAGCTTCGACAGGATAACTGAAGCTTTCTTT
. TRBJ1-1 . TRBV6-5 CASRGGPNTEAFF TGTGCCAGCAGAGGCGGGCCGAACACTGAAGCTTTCTTT
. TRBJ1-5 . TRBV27 CASSLSQGSNQPQHF TGTGCCAGCAGTTTGTCACAGGGAAGCAATCAGCCCCAGCATTTT